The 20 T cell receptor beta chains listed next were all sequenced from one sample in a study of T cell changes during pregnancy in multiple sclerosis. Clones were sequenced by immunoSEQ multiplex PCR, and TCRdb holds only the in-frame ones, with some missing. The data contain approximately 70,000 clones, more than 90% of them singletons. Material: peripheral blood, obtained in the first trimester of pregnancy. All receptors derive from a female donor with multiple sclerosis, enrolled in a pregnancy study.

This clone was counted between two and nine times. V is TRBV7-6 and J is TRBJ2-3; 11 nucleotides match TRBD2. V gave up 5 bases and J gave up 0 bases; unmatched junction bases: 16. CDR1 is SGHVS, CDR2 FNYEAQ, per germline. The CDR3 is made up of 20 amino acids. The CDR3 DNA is TGTGCCAGCAGCCAAAGCCCCCGGCCGGGACTAGCGGCTAGCACAGATACGCAGTATTTT. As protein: CASSQSPRPGLAASTDTQYF.

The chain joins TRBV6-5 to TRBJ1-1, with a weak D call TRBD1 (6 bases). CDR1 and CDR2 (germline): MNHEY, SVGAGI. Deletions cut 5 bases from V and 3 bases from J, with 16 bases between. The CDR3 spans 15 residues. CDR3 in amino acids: CASSPGRGRYTEAFF. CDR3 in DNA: TGTGCCAGCAGTCCCGGGAGGGGGAGGTACACTGAAGCTTTCTTT.

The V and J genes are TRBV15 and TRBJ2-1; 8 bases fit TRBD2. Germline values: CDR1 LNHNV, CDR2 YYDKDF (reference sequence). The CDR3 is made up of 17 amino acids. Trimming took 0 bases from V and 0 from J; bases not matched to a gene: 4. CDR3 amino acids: CATSRDYGTSSYNEQFF. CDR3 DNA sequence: TGTGCCACCAGCAGAGATTATGGGACTAGCTCCTACAATGAGCAGTTCTTC.

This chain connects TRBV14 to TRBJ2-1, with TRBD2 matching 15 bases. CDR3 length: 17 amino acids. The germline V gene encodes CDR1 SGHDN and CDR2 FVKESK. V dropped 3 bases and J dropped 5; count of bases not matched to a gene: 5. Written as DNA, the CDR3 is TGTGCCAGCAGCCAGCAAGGACTAGCGGGGGGGAACAATGAGCAGTTCTTC. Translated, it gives CASSQQGLAGGNNEQFF.

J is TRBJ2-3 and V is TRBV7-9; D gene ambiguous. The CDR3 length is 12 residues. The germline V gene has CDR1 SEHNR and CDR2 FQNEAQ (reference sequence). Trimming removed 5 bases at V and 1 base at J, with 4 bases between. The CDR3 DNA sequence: TGTGCCAGCAGCCGGGGCACAGATACGCAGTATTTT. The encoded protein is CASSRGTDTQYF.

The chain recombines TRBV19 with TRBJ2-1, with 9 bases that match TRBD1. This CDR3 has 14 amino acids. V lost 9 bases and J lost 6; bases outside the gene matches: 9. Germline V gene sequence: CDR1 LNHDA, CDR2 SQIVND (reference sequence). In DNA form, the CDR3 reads TGTGCCAGCCGGGGGACAGGGAGTATCAATGAGCAGTTCTTC. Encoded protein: CASRGTGSINEQFF.

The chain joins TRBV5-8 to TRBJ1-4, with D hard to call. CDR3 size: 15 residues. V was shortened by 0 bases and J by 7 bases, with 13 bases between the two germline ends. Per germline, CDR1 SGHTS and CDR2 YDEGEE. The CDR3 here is CASSLERTGGEKLFF. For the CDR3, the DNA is TGTGCCAGCAGCTTGGAGAGGACGGGAGGTGAAAAACTGTTTTTT.

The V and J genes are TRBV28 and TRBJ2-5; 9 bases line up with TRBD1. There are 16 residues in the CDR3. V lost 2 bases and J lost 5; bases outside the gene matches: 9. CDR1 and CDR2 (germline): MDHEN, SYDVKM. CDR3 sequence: CASSLGDRVKGETQYF. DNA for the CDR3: TGTGCCAGCAGTTTAGGGGACAGGGTCAAAGGGGAGACCCAGTACTTC.

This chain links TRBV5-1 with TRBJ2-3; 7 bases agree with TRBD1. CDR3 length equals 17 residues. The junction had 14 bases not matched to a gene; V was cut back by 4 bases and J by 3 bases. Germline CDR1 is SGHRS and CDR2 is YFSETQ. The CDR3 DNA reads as TGCGCCAGCAGCCACCACATGACAGGGTCATTAACAGATACGCAGTATTTT. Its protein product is CASSHHMTGSLTDTQYF.

This CDR3 reads CATSRVGAYEQYF. DNA for the CDR3: TGTGCCACCAGCAGAGTCGGAGCGTACGAGCAGTACTTC. The genes are TRBV15 and TRBJ2-7; no definite D call. Trimming left V 1 base short and J 4 bases short, with 8 bases between. The CDR3 loop spans 13 amino acids. CDR1 is LNHNV, CDR2 YYDKDF, per germline (reference sequence).

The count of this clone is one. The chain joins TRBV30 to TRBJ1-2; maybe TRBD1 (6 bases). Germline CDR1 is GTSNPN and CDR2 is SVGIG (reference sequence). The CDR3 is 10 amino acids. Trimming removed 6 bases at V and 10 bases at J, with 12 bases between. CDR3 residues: CACYGGAYTF. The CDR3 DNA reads TGTGCCTGTTATGGGGGGGCCTACACCTTC.

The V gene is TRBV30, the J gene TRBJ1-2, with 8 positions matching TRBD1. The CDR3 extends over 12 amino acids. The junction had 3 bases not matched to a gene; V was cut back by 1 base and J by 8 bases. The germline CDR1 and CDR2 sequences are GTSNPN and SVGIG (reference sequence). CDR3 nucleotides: TGTGCCTGGAGTGCAGGGGGCCAGGGCTACACCTTC. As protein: CAWSAGGQGYTF.

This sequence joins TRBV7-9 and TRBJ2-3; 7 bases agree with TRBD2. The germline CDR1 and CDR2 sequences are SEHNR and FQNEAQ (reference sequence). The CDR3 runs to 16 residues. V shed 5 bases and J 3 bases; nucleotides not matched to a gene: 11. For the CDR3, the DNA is TGTGCCAGCAGCCCACGCCAAGAACTAGCGACAGATACGCAGTATTTT. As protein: CASSPRQELATDTQYF.

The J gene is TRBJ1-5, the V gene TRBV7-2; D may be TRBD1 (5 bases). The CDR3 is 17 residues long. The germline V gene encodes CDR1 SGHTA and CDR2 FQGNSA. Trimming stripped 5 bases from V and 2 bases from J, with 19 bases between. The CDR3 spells CASSKDREIAGNQPQHF. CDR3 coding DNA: TGTGCCAGCAGCAAAGACAGAGAGATAGCGGGCAATCAGCCCCAGCATTTT.

The CDR3 DNA is TGTGCCAGCAGCTGGCCCCGGGACACACTCTATGGCTACACCTTC. The encoded protein is CASSWPRDTLYGYTF. This rearrangement joins TRBV5-5 to TRBJ1-2; TRBD1 is a possible D gene (6 bases). The CDR3 loop spans 15 amino acids. CDR1 is SGHKS, CDR2 YYEKEE, per germline (reference sequence). V was clipped by 3 bases and J by 4 bases, with 16 bases between them.

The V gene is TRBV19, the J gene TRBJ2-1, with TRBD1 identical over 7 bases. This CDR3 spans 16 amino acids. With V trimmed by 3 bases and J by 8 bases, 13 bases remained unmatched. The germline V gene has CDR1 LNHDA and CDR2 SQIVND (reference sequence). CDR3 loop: CASSILTGKKVDEQFF. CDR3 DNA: TGTGCCAGTAGTATCTTGACAGGGAAAAAGGTGGATGAGCAGTTCTTC.

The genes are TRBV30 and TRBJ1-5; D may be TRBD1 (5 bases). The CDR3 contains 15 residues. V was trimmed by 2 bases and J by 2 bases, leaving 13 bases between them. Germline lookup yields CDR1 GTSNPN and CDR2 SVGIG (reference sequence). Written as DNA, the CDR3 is TGTGCCTGGAGTTCCGACCCCAGGGGCAATCAGCCCCAGCATTTT. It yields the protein CAWSSDPRGNQPQHF.

The CDR3 loop is CASSSGRRQETQYF. The CDR3 nucleotides are TGTGCCAGCAGCTCGGGGAGGCGGCAAGAGACCCAGTACTTC. The chain has TRBV9 and TRBJ2-5; TRBD2 might be the D (6 bases). Between the trimmed V and J ends, which lost 4 bases and 2 bases, there was a span of 12 bases. Germline V gene sequence: CDR1 SGDLS, CDR2 YYNGEE. The CDR3 totals 14 residues. Based on the CDR3 plus reference TRBV9 and TRBJ2-5, the full variable domain is DSGVTQTPKHLITATGQRVTLRCSPRSGDLSVYWYQQSLDQGLQFLIQYYNGEERAKGNILERFSAQQFPDLHSELNLSSLELGDSALYFCASSSGRRQETQYFGPGTRLLVL.

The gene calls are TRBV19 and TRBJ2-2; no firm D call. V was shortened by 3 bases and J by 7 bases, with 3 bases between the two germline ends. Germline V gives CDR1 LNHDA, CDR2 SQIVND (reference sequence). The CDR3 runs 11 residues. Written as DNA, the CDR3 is TGTGCCAGTAGTATTCTCGGGGAGCTGTTTTTT. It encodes CASSILGELFF.

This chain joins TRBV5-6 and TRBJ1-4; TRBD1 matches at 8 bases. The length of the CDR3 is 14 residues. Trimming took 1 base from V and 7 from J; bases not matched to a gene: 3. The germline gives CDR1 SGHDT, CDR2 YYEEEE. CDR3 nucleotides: TGTGCCAGCAGCTTGACAGGGGGAACTGAAAAACTGTTTTTT. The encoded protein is CASSLTGGTEKLFF.